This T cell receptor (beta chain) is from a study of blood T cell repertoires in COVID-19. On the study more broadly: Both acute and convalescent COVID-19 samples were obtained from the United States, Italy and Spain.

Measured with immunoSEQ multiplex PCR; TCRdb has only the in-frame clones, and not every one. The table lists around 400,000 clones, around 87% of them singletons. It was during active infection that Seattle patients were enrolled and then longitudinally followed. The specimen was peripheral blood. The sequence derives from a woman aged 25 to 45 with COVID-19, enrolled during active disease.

CDR3 amino acids: CASSVRTPPGYQETQYF. The CDR3 coding sequence is TGTGCCAGCAGTGTCCGGACTCCTCCTGGGTACCAAGAGACCCAGTACTTC. V gene TRBV6-1 combines with J gene TRBJ2-5, with a tentative D call TRBD2 (5 bases). Germline V gene lookup returns CDR1 MNHNS and CDR2 SASEGT. V was clipped by 4 bases and J by 0 bases, with 18 bases between them. The CDR3 is made up of 17 amino acids.